This T cell receptor (beta chain) was captured in a study of CD8 T cells in Susac syndrome. V gave up 2 bases and J gave up 7 bases, with 11 bases separating them. This CDR3 has 13 amino acids. The germline V gene encodes CDR1 SGHTA and CDR2 FQGNSA. RNA was extracted with the RNeasy kit, and a quantity of roughly 0.45 to 1 ug was reverse transcribed using random hexamers. By means of immunoSEQ multiplex PCR, TCR beta CDR3 spanning 54 Vbeta and 13 Jbeta underwent amplification. Each CDR3 protein gets one entry after TCRdb re-called the immunoSEQ multiplex PCR reads with MiXCR. The profile shows some 200,000 distinct CDR3 sequences, approximately 95% of them singletons.

Sequencing was done on a sample of CD4+ T cells from PBMCs. The TCR was taken from a human donor with multiple sclerosis. The chain links TRBV7-2 to TRBJ1-2; maybe TRBD1 (6 bases). The CDR3 region is CASSLLDSLGYTF. The CDR3, as DNA: TGTGCCAGCAGCTTACTGGACAGCCTTGGCTACACCTTC.